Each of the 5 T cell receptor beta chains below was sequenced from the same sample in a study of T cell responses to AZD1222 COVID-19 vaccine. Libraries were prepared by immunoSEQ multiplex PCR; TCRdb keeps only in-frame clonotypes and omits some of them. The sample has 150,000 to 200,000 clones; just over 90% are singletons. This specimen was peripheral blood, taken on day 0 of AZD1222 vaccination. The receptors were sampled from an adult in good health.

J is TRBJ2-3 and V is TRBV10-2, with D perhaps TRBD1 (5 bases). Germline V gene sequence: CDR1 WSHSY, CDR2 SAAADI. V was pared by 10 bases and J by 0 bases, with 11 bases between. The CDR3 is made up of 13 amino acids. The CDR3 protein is CATSGHSTDTQYF. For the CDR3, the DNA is TGCGCCACCTCAGGACACAGCACAGATACGCAGTATTTT.

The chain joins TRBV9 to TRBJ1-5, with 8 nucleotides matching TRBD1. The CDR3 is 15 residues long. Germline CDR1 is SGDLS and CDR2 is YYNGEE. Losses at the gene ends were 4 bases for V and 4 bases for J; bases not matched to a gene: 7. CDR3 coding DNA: TGTGCCAGCAGCCGGGACAGGCTTCGGAATCAGCCCCAGCATTTT. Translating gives CASSRDRLRNQPQHF.

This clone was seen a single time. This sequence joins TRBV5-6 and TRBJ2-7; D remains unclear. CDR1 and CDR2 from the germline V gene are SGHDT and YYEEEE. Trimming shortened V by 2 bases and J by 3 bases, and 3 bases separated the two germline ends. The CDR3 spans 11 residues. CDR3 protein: CASSFDYEQYF. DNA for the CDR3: TGTGCCAGCAGCTTTGACTACGAGCAGTACTTC.

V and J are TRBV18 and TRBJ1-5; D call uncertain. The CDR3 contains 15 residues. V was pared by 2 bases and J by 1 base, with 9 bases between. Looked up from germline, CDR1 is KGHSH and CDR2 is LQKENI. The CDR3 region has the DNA TGTGCCAGCTCACCAACCCAGAAAAGCAATCAGCCCCAGCATTTT. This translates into CASSPTQKSNQPQHF.

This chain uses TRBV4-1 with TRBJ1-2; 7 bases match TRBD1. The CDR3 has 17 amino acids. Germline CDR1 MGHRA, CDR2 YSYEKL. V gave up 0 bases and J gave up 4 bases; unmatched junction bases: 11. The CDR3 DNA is TGCGCCAGCAGCCAAGAAGGGGACAGCAGGCCCCGCTATGGCTACACCTTC. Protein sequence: CASSQEGDSRPRYGYTF.